This T cell receptor beta chain was recorded in a study of Tregs in tolerant kidney transplant recipients. TCRdb's copy holds only in-frame clones and misses some; the assay was immunoSEQ multiplex PCR. This table holds some 90,000 clones, over 85% found once. The V gene's germline CDR1 is PRHDT and CDR2 FYEKMQ (reference sequence). The CDR3 has 15 amino acids. The ends were cut back, 6 bases at V and 4 bases at J, with 18 bases in the middle. What was sequenced was CD8+ T cells from blood. This receptor was identified in a human donor in good health. The chain employs TRBV13 and TRBJ1-2; the D gene is possibly TRBD1 (6 bases). The CDR3 reads CASSPYDRNLYGYTF. The CDR3 bases are TGTGCCAGCAGTCCATACGACAGGAATCTCTATGGCTACACCTTC.